The 13 T cell receptor beta chains reported below all come from one sample, sequenced in a study of CD8 T cells in Susac syndrome. cDNA came from about 0.46 to 1 ug RNA primed by random hexamers. Using its own MiXCR run on the immunoSEQ multiplex PCR reads, TCRdb lists one record per CDR3 protein. Here the sample spans some 120,000 distinct CDR3 sequences, roughly 94% being singletons. The sequenced material came from CD4+ T cells from PBMCs. Source of these receptors: a human donor with multiple sclerosis.

V gene TRBV12-3 or TRBV12-4 combines with J gene TRBJ2-7; tentatively, D is TRBD1 (6 bases). Between the trimmed V and J ends, which lost 4 bases and 3 bases, there was a span of 13 bases. The CDR3 is made up of 14 amino acids. The CDR3 is CASSSTGTLYEQYF. The CDR3, as DNA: TGTGCCAGCAGTTCCACAGGGACCCTCTACGAGCAGTACTTC.

This rearrangement joins TRBV6-6 to TRBJ2-1; D not certain. This CDR3 is built from 13 residues. V dropped 0 bases and J dropped 3 bases, with 3 bases sitting between them. Looked up from germline, CDR1 is MNHNY and CDR2 is SVGAGI (reference sequence). In DNA form, the CDR3 reads TGTGCCAGCAGTTACTCGAACTACAATGAGCAGTTCTTC. Translated, it gives CASSYSNYNEQFF.

The chain employs TRBV7-2 and TRBJ2-2, with 7 bases that match TRBD2. V lost 3 bases to trimming and J lost 6 bases; unmatched junction nucleotides: 4. Germline loops: CDR1 SGHTA, CDR2 FQGNSA. The CDR3 extends over 14 amino acids. CDR3: CASSLPAGSGELFF. DNA of the CDR3: TGTGCCAGCAGCTTGCCAGCGGGGTCCGGGGAGCTGTTTTTT.

The rearrangement uses TRBV7-2 and TRBJ1-5, with D uncertain. This CDR3 comprises 13 residues. The V gene lost 4 bases and the J gene lost 3 bases, with 7 bases spanning the gap. The germline CDR1 and CDR2 sequences are SGHTA and FQGNSA. DNA of the CDR3: TGTGCCAGCAGCTCCTGGAACAATCAGCCCCAGCATTTT. It is translated as CASSSWNNQPQHF.

The chain links TRBV6-2 or TRBV6-3 to TRBJ2-2; 12 bases fit TRBD2. This CDR3 spans 15 amino acids. Germline values: CDR1 MNHEY, CDR2 SVGEGT. J gave up 4 bases and V 7 bases, and 4 bases lay outside the gene matches. CDR3 coding DNA: TGTGCCAGCACCAGACTAGCGGGGGCCACCGGGGAGCTGTTTTTT. This codes for CASTRLAGATGELFF.

As regards this clonotype: The junction shows a germline mismatch at one end, possibly a read error. This chain uses TRBV20-1 with TRBJ1-1, with D tentatively TRBD1 (5 bases). Germline V CDR1 and CDR2: DFQATT, SNEGSKA (reference sequence). The CDR3 runs to 15 residues. CDR3 DNA sequence: TGCAGTGCTAGATCCGGGGGGGGAATGAAGACTGAAGCTTTCTTT. As protein: CSARSGGGMKTEAFF.

V gene TRBV5-1 combines with J gene TRBJ2-5, with D maybe TRBD1 (5 bases). Per germline, CDR1 SGHRS and CDR2 YFSETQ. The germline V and J ends were trimmed by 4 bases and 2 bases, with 15 bases remaining between them. This CDR3 comprises 15 residues. CDR3 in amino acids: CASSPLGLPQETQYF. In nucleotides, the CDR3 is TGCGCCAGCAGCCCTCTGGGGCTGCCGCAAGAGACCCAGTACTTC.

This chain connects TRBV18 to TRBJ1-6, with D possibly being TRBD1 (5 bases). The germline V and J ends were trimmed by 6 bases and 5 bases, with 11 bases remaining between them. This CDR3 has 14 amino acids. CDR1 is KGHSH, CDR2 LQKENI, per germline. CDR3 protein: CASSVNRNNSPLHF. The CDR3 DNA is TGTGCCAGCTCCGTGAACAGGAATAATTCACCCCTCCACTTT.

This chain connects TRBV7-2 to TRBJ2-7, with D tentatively TRBD1 (6 bases). This CDR3 comprises 12 residues. Germline CDR1 and CDR2: SGHTA and FQGNSA. V was shortened by 6 bases and J by 2 bases, with 8 bases between the two germline ends. CDR3 in amino acids: CASSRDTYEQYF. CDR3 coding DNA: TGTGCCAGCAGTCGGGACACCTACGAGCAGTACTTC.

The V call is TRBV6-5, the J call TRBJ2-7; D tentatively fits TRBD1 or TRBD2 (5 bases each). The CDR3 sequence is 12 residues long. Germline-derived CDR1 and CDR2 are MNHEY and SVGAGI. V was clipped by 6 bases and J by 11 bases, with 17 bases between them. CDR3 sequence reads: CASRDNQGPKYF. Here the CDR3 DNA reads TGTGCCAGCAGGGATAATCAGGGACCAAAGTACTTC.

The gene calls are TRBV2 and TRBJ1-2; 7 bases match TRBD1. The V gene end was trimmed by 6 bases and the J gene end by 0 bases; junction bases not matched to a gene: 7. CDR3 size: 15 residues. Germline values: CDR1 SNHLY, CDR2 FYNNEI. This chain's CDR3 is CASRGQFTSNYGYTF. The CDR3 nucleotides are TGTGCCAGCAGGGGACAGTTCACTTCTAACTATGGCTACACCTTC.

The chain carries TRBV7-6 and TRBJ2-2; no firm D call. The CDR3 loop spans 14 amino acids. V lost 5 bases to trimming and J lost 1 base, with 8 bases between them. Per the germline V gene, CDR1 is SGHVS and CDR2 is FNYEAQ. The CDR3 protein is CASSPFQNTGELFF. Here the CDR3 DNA reads TGTGCCAGCAGCCCTTTCCAGAACACCGGGGAGCTGTTTTTT.

The J gene is TRBJ1-2, the V gene TRBV18; the D gene is possibly TRBD1 (6 bases). V was shortened by 6 bases and J by 4 bases, with 24 bases between the two germline ends. Germline V lookup: CDR1 KGHSH, CDR2 LQKENI. The CDR3 is 17 amino acids. CDR3 protein: CASSPLGPGEIRYGYTF. DNA for the CDR3: TGTGCCAGCTCGCCTCTAGGGCCAGGGGAAATTCGCTATGGCTACACCTTC.